A single sample gave rise to the 4 T cell receptor beta chains below, sequenced in a study of cytomegalovirus exposure and HLA in healthy donors (dated by TCRdb to about 2017). Library generation was performed with the immunoSEQ multiplex PCR assay. For the multiplex PCR, a mixture combining 60 forward primers for TCR Vbeta segments and 13 reverse primers for TCR Jbeta segments was used. TCRdb re-hosts the immuneACCESS table, in-frame sequences only. Its copies lack some clones; in the studies checked, an unresolved V gene accounts for under half of them, and the cause for the rest is not known. The table for this sample lists about 150,000 clones; around 80% of them were counted only once. The leading ten clones occupy roughly 4% of the sample. Sequencing was carried out using PBMCs. These receptor sequences come from a woman aged 40 to 55 in good health and CMV-seropositive.

The rearrangement joins TRBV2 to TRBJ2-5; 8 bases line up with TRBD2. The trim removed 4 bases at V and 7 bases at J, leaving 8 bases unmatched. The germline CDR1 and CDR2 sequences are SNHLY and FYNNEI. The CDR3 runs 14 residues. The CDR3 is CASSGLALQGTQYF. The CDR3 DNA sequence: TGTGCCAGCAGTGGACTAGCGCTTCAGGGGACCCAGTACTTC. Combining the CDR3 with reference TRBV2 and TRBJ2-5 gives the whole variable domain EPEVTQTPSHQVTQMGQEVILRCVPISNHLYFYWYRQILGQKVEFLVSFYNNEISEKSEIFDDQFSVERPDGSNFTLKIRSTKLEDSAMYFCASSGLALQGTQYFGPGTRLLVL.

A note on this clone: This sample also contains other DNA sequences that code for the same CDR3. The genes are TRBV28 and TRBJ1-5, with 9 bases matching TRBD1. This CDR3 contains 14 residues. The J segment lost 4 bases and the V segment lost 7 bases, leaving 5 bases of the junction unmatched. CDR1 and CDR2 from the germline V gene are MDHEN and SYDVKM. The CDR3 DNA is TGTGCCAGCACCCCGGGACAGGGTAATCAGCCCCAGCATTTT. Translated, it gives CASTPGQGNQPQHF.

The gene calls are TRBV7-9 and TRBJ1-6; maybe TRBD1 (6 bases). Per the germline V gene, CDR1 is SEHNR and CDR2 is FQNEAQ (reference sequence). CDR3 length equals 15 residues. V was trimmed by 8 bases and J by 5 bases, leaving 16 bases between them. CDR3 in DNA: TGTGCCAGCGGATCCCGGACAGACCATAATTCACCCCTCCACTTT. This translates into CASGSRTDHNSPLHF.

As concerns this clone: Other DNA sequences in this specimen translate into the identical CDR3. The chain couples TRBV7-2 to TRBJ1-6; no clear D. The V gene lost 1 base and the J gene lost 6 bases, with 10 bases spanning the gap. CDR1 SGHTA and CDR2 FQGNSA come from the germline V gene. The CDR3 loop spans 15 amino acids. CDR3 protein: CASSLVTPVNSPLHF. The CDR3 DNA sequence: TGTGCCAGCAGCTTAGTAACCCCGGTTAATTCACCCCTCCACTTT.